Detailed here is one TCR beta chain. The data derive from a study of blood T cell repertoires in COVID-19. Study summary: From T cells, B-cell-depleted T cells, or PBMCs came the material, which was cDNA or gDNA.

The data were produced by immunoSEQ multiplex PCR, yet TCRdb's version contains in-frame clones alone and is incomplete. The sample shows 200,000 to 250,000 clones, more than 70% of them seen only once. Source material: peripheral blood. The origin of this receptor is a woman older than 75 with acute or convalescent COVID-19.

The CDR3 loop is CASSPLAGDFYEQYF. CDR3 in DNA: TGCGCCAGCAGCCCGCTAGCGGGGGACTTCTACGAGCAGTACTTC. This rearrangement joins TRBV5-1 to TRBJ2-7; the match to TRBD2 covers 10 bases. The CDR3 sequence is 15 residues long. The germline CDR1 and CDR2 sequences are SGHRS and YFSETQ. The trim removed 4 bases at V and 3 bases at J, leaving 7 bases unmatched. The full variable domain, its missing parts supplied by reference TRBV5-1 and TRBJ2-7, is KAGVTQTPRYLIKTRGQQVTLSCSPISGHRSVSWYQQTPGQGLQFLFEYFSETQRNKGNFPGRFSGRQFSNSRSEMNVSTLELGDSALYLCASSPLAGDFYEQYFGPGTRLTVT.